This T cell receptor (beta chain) was identified in a study of T cell repertoires in cytomegalovirus infection. The wider study: Shared public TCR beta signatures pointed to both CMV infection and a matching HLA type.

MiXCR, applied by TCRdb to the reads, yields one record per CDR3 protein. The table shows fewer than 250,000 distinct CDR3 sequences, with roughly 23% occurring only once. Study results and limitations: Across the ex vivo response, the dominant clonotypes were HLA-C-restricted CMV-specific TCR beta clonotypes. Cumulative public TCR beta family frequency identified carriers of CMV plus the relevant HLA.

Germline values: CDR1 KGHDR, CDR2 SFDVKD. V gave up 2 bases and J gave up 0 bases, with 9 bases separating them. The CDR3 runs to 16 residues. This clonotype was picked up a small number of times. The antigen remains undetermined. The clonotype was recovered from a human donor in good health (CMV status not recorded). Some clones in this sample may be carry-over from other donors' samples. The sequencing input was CD8+ T cells from PBMCs. This chain joins TRBV24-1 and TRBJ2-2, with D uncertain. DNA for the CDR3: TGTGCCACCAGTGATTCGACCTCAACGAACACCGGGGAGCTGTTTTTT. Protein: CATSDSTSTNTGELFF.